The 7 T cell receptor beta chains in this list originate from one sample, sequenced in a study of blood T cell repertoires in COVID-19. This table comes from immunoSEQ multiplex PCR, and its TCRdb copy is limited to in-frame clones, with some not included. The table includes about 100,000 clones, nearly 90% detected once. Sequenced: peripheral blood. Receptor source: a woman aged 55-70 years with acute or convalescent COVID-19.

V and J are TRBV2 and TRBJ1-4, with D maybe TRBD1 (5 bases). Germline V gene lookup returns CDR1 SNHLY and CDR2 FYNNEI. The CDR3 totals 16 residues. V gave up 2 bases and J gave up 8 bases, with 18 bases separating them. The CDR3 is CASSERGLPSQEKLFF. In DNA, the CDR3 is TGTGCCAGCAGTGAAAGGGGACTACCCAGCCAGGAAAAACTGTTTTTT.

The chain carries TRBV11-2 and TRBJ2-5, with D tentatively TRBD2 (5 bases). The V and J ends lost 3 bases and 2 bases respectively, with 7 bases between them. From germline, CDR1 is SGHAT and CDR2 FQNNGV. This CDR3 is 13 amino acids long. CDR3: CASSFGVQETQYF. The CDR3, as DNA: TGTGCCAGCAGCTTCGGGGTACAAGAGACCCAGTACTTC.

The chain uses TRBV29-1 and TRBJ2-1; TRBD2 is a possible D gene (6 bases). The length of the CDR3 is 12 residues. The V and J ends lost 0 bases and 10 bases respectively, with 10 bases between them. Germline V gene sequence: CDR1 SQVTM, CDR2 ANQGSEA. The CDR3 sequence is CSVEDGLAEQFF. In DNA form, the CDR3 reads TGCAGCGTTGAAGATGGGCTAGCGGAGCAGTTCTTC.

V gene TRBV7-2 combines with J gene TRBJ2-7, with 13 bases lining up with TRBD2. V was clipped by 4 bases and J by 3 bases; unmatched bases: 3. CDR1 is SGHTA and CDR2 is FQGNSA in the germline V gene. The CDR3 consists of 15 residues. CDR3 DNA: TGTGCCAGCAGCTGGGGGACTAGCGGGATCTACGAGCAGTACGTC. As protein: CASSWGTSGIYEQYV.

The gene calls are TRBV21-1 and TRBJ1-1. TRBV21-1 is shown as a pseudogene. The CDR3 is 12 amino acids. The CDR3 loop reads CASSSREGMAFF. The CDR3 DNA sequence: TGTGCCAGCAGCTCTAGAGAAGGTATGGCTTTCTTT.

This clone was picked up a small number of times. This chain connects TRBV19 to TRBJ1-5; 9 nucleotides line up with TRBD1. The CDR3 has 17 residues. V shed 6 bases and J 5 bases; nucleotides not matched to a gene: 14. The germline CDR1 and CDR2 sequences are LNHDA and SQIVND (reference sequence). The CDR3 region has the DNA TGTGCCAGTAGACGCTCCTCCGGGACAGGGAGCTATCAGCCCCAGCATTTT. Its protein product is CASRRSSGTGSYQPQHF.

The chain has TRBV25-1 and TRBJ1-6, with 9 bases that match TRBD1. V trimming: 3 bases; J trimming: 10 bases; junction bases outside the gene matches: 4. The CDR3 totals 14 residues. In germline, CDR1 is MGHDK, CDR2 SYGVNS. The CDR3 sequence: CASSETGGRSPLHF. CDR3 bases: TGTGCCAGCAGTGAGACAGGGGGACGCTCACCCCTCCACTTT.